The text below deals with one TCR beta chain. Trimming took 1 base from V and 1 from J, leaving 8 bases between them. Germline CDR1 is SEHNR and CDR2 is FQNEAQ (reference sequence). The CDR3 totals 15 residues. The data stem from a study of blood T cell repertoires in COVID-19. Authors' analysis steps: Estimation of nucleated cell counts was performed using reference gene primer amplification. The method was immunoSEQ multiplex PCR; TCRdb's version includes in-frame clones alone and lacks a portion of them. V and J calls plus clone size are reproduced from that table; the DNA served to infer D and trimming. In the table there are approximately 150,000 clones, around 83% of which are singletons.

The clonotype was recovered from a man between 65 and 79 years old who had recovered from COVID-19. The chain has TRBV7-9 and TRBJ2-1; D unresolved. The sample was peripheral blood. CDR3 region: CASSLGASSYNEQFF. The CDR3 nucleotides are TGTGCCAGCAGCTTAGGTGCCAGTTCCTACAATGAGCAGTTCTTC.